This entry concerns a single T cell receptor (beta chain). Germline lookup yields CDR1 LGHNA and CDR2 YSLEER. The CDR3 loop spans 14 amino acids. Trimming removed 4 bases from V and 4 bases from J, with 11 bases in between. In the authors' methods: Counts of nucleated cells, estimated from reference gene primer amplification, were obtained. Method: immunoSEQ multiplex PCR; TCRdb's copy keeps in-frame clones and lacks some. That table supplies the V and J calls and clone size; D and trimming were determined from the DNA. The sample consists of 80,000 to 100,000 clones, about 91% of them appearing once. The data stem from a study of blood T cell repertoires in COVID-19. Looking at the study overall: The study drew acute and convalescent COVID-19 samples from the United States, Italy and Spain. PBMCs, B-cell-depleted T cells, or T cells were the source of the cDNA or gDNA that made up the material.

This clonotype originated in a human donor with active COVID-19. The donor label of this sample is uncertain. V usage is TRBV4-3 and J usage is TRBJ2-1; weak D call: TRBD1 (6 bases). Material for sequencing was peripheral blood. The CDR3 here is CASSPGTKYNEQFF. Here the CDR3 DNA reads TGCGCCAGCAGCCCCGGGACAAAGTACAATGAGCAGTTCTTC.